This T cell receptor (beta chain) was recovered during a study of blood T cell repertoires in COVID-19. Across the whole study: There were acute and convalescent COVID-19 samples, and they came from the United States, Italy and Spain. The cDNA or gDNA used as material had been derived from T cells, B-cell-depleted T cells, or PBMCs.

Original analysis: Scientists estimated how many nucleated cells there were by amplifying reference gene primers. Method: immunoSEQ multiplex PCR; TCRdb's copy keeps in-frame clones and lacks some. V, J and clone size are those of that table, while D and trimming were read from the DNA. The sample records 180,000 or so clones, around 86% being singletons. The clonotype originates from a man aged 18 to 30 with acute or convalescent COVID-19. The source material was peripheral blood.

CDR3 residues: CASRETGASLSNQPQHF. The CDR3, as DNA: TGTGCCAGCAGAGAGACAGGGGCCTCTCTTAGCAATCAGCCCCAGCATTTT. The rearrangement joins TRBV28 to TRBJ1-5, with 8 bases fitting TRBD1. Germline CDR1 MDHEN, CDR2 SYDVKM. The CDR3 is 17 residues long. V shed 6 bases, J shed 0 bases, and the junction held 10 bases outside the gene matches.